This T cell receptor beta chain comes out of a study of blood T cell repertoires in COVID-19. Study in general: Sample material is recorded as cDNA or gDNA derived from T cells, B-cell-depleted T cells, or PBMCs.

V lost 0 bases to trimming and J lost 1 base, with 9 bases between them. This CDR3 has 15 amino acids. Germline loops: CDR1 SGHNT, CDR2 YYREEE (reference sequence). Authors' methods: Counts of nucleated cells, estimated from reference gene primer amplification, were obtained. Generated by immunoSEQ multiplex PCR, the TCRdb table keeps only in-frame clones and is missing some. The V and J calls and clone size were taken over from that table, and D and trimming were inferred from the DNA. This table holds about 200,000 clones, just under 85% found once. What was sequenced was peripheral blood. This sequence joins TRBV5-4 and TRBJ2-3; D unresolved. The sequence was collected from a human donor with acute or convalescent COVID-19. The donor label of this sample is uncertain. CDR3 protein: CASSLVEAGTDTQYF. The CDR3, as DNA: TGTGCCAGCAGCTTGGTAGAGGCCGGCACAGATACGCAGTATTTT.